This TCR beta chain emerged from a study of blood T cell repertoires in COVID-19. Profiling relied on immunoSEQ multiplex PCR, and the TCRdb table lists in-frame clones only, not all of them. The sample has about 81,000 clones, roughly 96% seen once; the top ten hold about 4.5%. This CDR3 is 15 amino acids long. The J segment lost 4 bases and the V segment lost 4 bases, leaving 8 bases of the junction unmatched. Germline V gene data show CDR1 as MNHEY and CDR2 as SMNVEV (reference sequence). This TCR derives from a human donor with active COVID-19. The donor label of this sample is uncertain. Sequencing input: peripheral blood. This chain connects TRBV27 to TRBJ2-7; TRBD2 aligns across 9 bases. The CDR3 loop is CASSWGGAGGYEQYF. CDR3 in DNA: TGTGCCAGCAGTTGGGGGGGTGCGGGAGGGTACGAGCAGTACTTC.